This T cell receptor beta chain comes out of a study of memory B cells and T cells in multiple sclerosis. CFSE-dim autoproliferating and CFSE-high non-proliferating T cells from unstimulated culture were sequenced separately. 5x10^7 CFSE-labeled PBMCs were cultured six to eight days unstimulated, then replicate wells were pooled. CFSE at 0.5 uM labeled the PBMCs, which were then cultured unstimulated. The CDR3 has 15 residues. The J segment lost 6 bases and the V segment lost 1 base, leaving 4 bases of the junction unmatched. Germline values: CDR1 LNHDA, CDR2 SQIVND (reference sequence). Measured with immunoSEQ multiplex PCR; TCRdb has only the in-frame clones, and not every one. The table records around 50,000 clones, roughly four fifths of them present only once. This clone was seen a few times. Its antigen is unknown. Study-wide findings and caveats: Normalization was needed because clone-set size differences affected shared clonotype counts.

The chain employs TRBV19 and TRBJ1-4, with 8 nucleotides matching TRBD1. Material: PBMCs from blood kept in culture. This TCR was sampled from a human donor with multiple sclerosis. DNA of the CDR3: TGTGCCAGTAGTATAGGGGCAGGGGGCGATGAAAAACTGTTTTTT. Amino acids: CASSIGAGGDEKLFF.